These 18 T cell receptor beta chains originate from one sample sequenced in a study of T cell changes during pregnancy in multiple sclerosis. Sequenced by immunoSEQ multiplex PCR; TCRdb stores in-frame clones only, minus some. The table shows 70,000 to 95,000 clones, with approximately 90% occurring only once. The starting material was peripheral blood, obtained in the second trimester of pregnancy. Receptor source: a female donor in good health, enrolled as a control in a pregnancy study.

This chain uses TRBV9 with TRBJ1-1; D is possibly TRBD1 (6 bases). CDR1 is SGDLS, CDR2 YYNGEE, per germline. The CDR3 is 15 residues long. V was trimmed by 3 bases and J by 5 bases, leaving 17 bases between them. The CDR3 here is CASSAGGGAGTEAFF. The CDR3 DNA reads as TGTGCCAGCAGCGCCGGCGGGGGGGCGGGGACTGAAGCTTTCTTT.

This chain uses TRBV28 with TRBJ1-2; D ambiguous. Germline loops: CDR1 MDHEN, CDR2 SYDVKM. V lost 4 bases and J 7 bases, leaving 19 bases between the germline ends. The CDR3 is made up of 15 amino acids. DNA of the CDR3: TGTGCCAGCAGTTCGAACTTCGGTCGGGAGGCTGGCTACACCTTC. It encodes CASSSNFGREAGYTF.

The genes are TRBV28 and TRBJ2-7, with 7 bases that match TRBD1. V was pared by 10 bases and J by 5 bases, with 11 bases of the junction left unmatched. Germline CDR1 MDHEN, CDR2 SYDVKM. This CDR3 region has 13 residues. Written as DNA, the CDR3 is TGTGCCACCACTCGACAGGGAGTCCACGAGCAGTACTTC. Amino acid sequence: CATTRQGVHEQYF.

This rearrangement joins TRBV4-1 to TRBJ1-4; D unresolved. Trimming pared 4 bases from V and 3 bases from J, leaving 15 bases between. From germline, CDR1 is MGHRA and CDR2 YSYEKL. The CDR3 sequence is 16 residues long. The CDR3 region is CASSPGVGRPNEKLFF. The CDR3 coding sequence is TGCGCCAGCAGCCCCGGGGTGGGCAGGCCTAATGAAAAACTGTTTTTT.

The chain recombines TRBV6-5 with TRBJ1-1; possibly TRBD1 for D (5 bases). Looked up from germline, CDR1 is MNHEY and CDR2 is SVGAGI. V was pared by 6 bases and J by 0 bases, with 14 bases between. This CDR3 contains 15 residues. The DNA for the CDR3 is TGTGCCAGCAGCCTCGGAGGGGCCCTGAACACTGAAGCTTTCTTT. It codes for CASSLGGALNTEAFF.

This clone was recorded a few times. The chain couples TRBV27 to TRBJ2-3, with TRBD2 as a possible D gene (5 bases). Between the trimmed V and J ends, which lost 5 bases and 0 bases, there was a span of 18 bases. Germline CDR1 MNHEY, CDR2 SMNVEV (reference sequence). The CDR3 runs 17 residues. The CDR3 coding sequence is TGTGCCAGCAGTGGAATACCAACTAGATCTAGCACAGATACGCAGTATTTT. Translated, it gives CASSGIPTRSSTDTQYF.

This rearrangement joins TRBV7-9 to TRBJ1-1; D is possibly TRBD1 (6 bases). From germline, CDR1 is SEHNR and CDR2 FQNEAQ (reference sequence). This CDR3 contains 16 residues. With 5 bases removed from V and 11 bases from J, the gap between germline ends came to 27 bases. The CDR3 is CASSRLLGTTSSVAFF. For the CDR3, the DNA is TGTGCCAGCAGCCGATTATTGGGGACAACCTCAAGTGTGGCTTTCTTT. Together with reference TRBV7-9 and TRBJ1-1, the CDR3 gives the full variable domain: DTGVSQNPRHKITKRGQNVTFRCDPISEHNRLYWYRQTLGQGPEFLTYFQNEAQLEKSRLLSDRFSAERPKGSFSTLEIQRTEQGDSAMYLCASSRLLGTTSSVAFFGQGTRLTVV.

This sequence joins TRBV7-9 and TRBJ2-5; 9 bases align to TRBD1. The V and J ends lost 4 bases and 4 bases, in that order; junction bases with no gene match: 19. CDR3 length equals 19 residues. Per the germline V gene, CDR1 is SEHNR and CDR2 is FQNEAQ (reference sequence). CDR3 nucleotides: TGTGCCAGCAGCTCTACCCGATCCGCCGGGACAGGGATCGGAGAGACCCAGTACTTC. Its translation is CASSSTRSAGTGIGETQYF.

V and J are TRBV5-1 and TRBJ1-1; the D is unclear. This CDR3 contains 15 residues. Germline V gene lookup returns CDR1 SGHRS and CDR2 YFSETQ. V gave up 5 bases and J gave up 0 bases, with 14 bases separating them. CDR3: CASREQSGMNTEAFF. In DNA form, the CDR3 reads TGCGCCAGCAGGGAACAGAGCGGTATGAACACTGAAGCTTTCTTT.

This clone appeared once. The CDR3 here is CASSYSREAFF. The CDR3 nucleotides read TGTGCCAGCAGTTACTCGAGAGAAGCTTTCTTT. The chain joins TRBV6-6 to TRBJ1-1; no clear D gene. The length of the CDR3 is 11 residues. Germline-derived CDR1 and CDR2 are MNHNY and SVGAGI (reference sequence). V shed 0 bases and J shed 8 bases, with 4 bases lying between them.

This chain uses TRBV7-9 with TRBJ2-4; D might be TRBD2 (5 bases). CDR1 and CDR2 from the germline V gene are SEHNR and FQNEAQ (reference sequence). V shed 3 bases and J shed 5 bases, with 11 bases lying between them. The CDR3 runs 14 residues. The CDR3 reads CASSLAGLENIQYF. The CDR3 nucleotides read TGTGCCAGCAGCTTGGCCGGACTTGAAAACATTCAGTACTTC.

The V gene is TRBV15, the J gene TRBJ1-1, with D possibly TRBD1 on 5 matching bases. The germline CDR1 and CDR2 sequences are LNHNV and YYDKDF (reference sequence). Trimming removed 8 bases from V and 1 base from J, with 8 bases in between. This CDR3 contains 12 residues. The CDR3 loop reads CATGGGNTEAFF. The CDR3 DNA follows: TGTGCCACCGGGGGGGGGAACACTGAAGCTTTCTTT.

In DNA, the CDR3 is TGCGCCAGCAGCGGACTAGCTGGCGAGACCCAGTACTTC. It is translated as CASSGLAGETQYF. This chain connects TRBV4-1 to TRBJ2-5, with 8 bases that match TRBD2. The J segment lost 5 bases and the V segment lost 5 bases, leaving 4 bases of the junction unmatched. This CDR3 has 13 amino acids. CDR1 and CDR2 from the germline V gene are MGHRA and YSYEKL.

The chain's CDR3 is CASSLRQGSYNEQFF. The CDR3 region has the DNA TGTGCCAGCAGCTTAAGGCAGGGTTCCTACAATGAGCAGTTCTTC. The chain carries TRBV7-3 and TRBJ2-1, with D possibly matching TRBD1 (5 bases). The CDR3 is made up of 15 amino acids. Trimming stripped 1 base from V and 1 base from J, with 8 bases between. Germline V gene lookup returns CDR1 SGHTA and CDR2 FQGTGA.

The V gene is TRBV16, the J gene TRBJ2-1; TRBD2 matches 14 bases. The CDR3 runs 16 residues. Germline CDR1 and CDR2: KGHSY and FQNENV. Trimming removed 10 bases from V and 4 bases from J; junction bases left unmatched: 9. CDR3 sequence: CATTSGTSGGYNEQFF. CDR3 coding DNA: TGTGCCACCACCTCGGGGACTAGCGGGGGTTACAATGAGCAGTTCTTC.

J is TRBJ2-1 and V is TRBV11-2; 12 bases align to TRBD2. Unmatched junction bases numbered 6, after V lost 5 bases and J lost 7 bases. CDR1 is SGHAT, CDR2 FQNNGV, per germline. The CDR3 runs 15 residues. The CDR3 protein is CASSPPSGGANEQFF. The CDR3 bases are TGTGCCAGCAGCCCACCTAGCGGGGGGGCAAATGAGCAGTTCTTC.

This clone was observed a single time. The chain is built from TRBV28 and TRBJ1-2, with D possibly being TRBD1 (5 bases). Germline V gene lookup returns CDR1 MDHEN and CDR2 SYDVKM. CDR3 length equals 14 residues. Trimming stripped 2 bases from V and 5 bases from J, with 12 bases between. This CDR3 reads CASSLTGVGYGYTF. CDR3 bases: TGTGCCAGCAGTTTAACGGGGGTGGGGTATGGCTACACCTTC.

The J gene is TRBJ2-5, the V gene TRBV28; perhaps TRBD2 as D (7 bases). The CDR3 is 15 residues long. The germline gives CDR1 MDHEN, CDR2 SYDVKM. V lost 7 bases, J lost 4 bases, and 19 bases lay in between. The DNA of the CDR3 is TGTGCCAGCACCTCCCCTTCGAGGGGGGGAGAGACCCAGTACTTC. Translation gives CASTSPSRGGETQYF.